The 16 T cell receptor beta chains presented below share a single source sample, sequenced in a study of shared T cell receptors in the human thymus. The method was immunoSEQ multiplex PCR; TCRdb's version includes in-frame clones alone and lacks a portion of them. The profile shows 700,000 or so clones, roughly 88% of them singletons. The sample was also reused in another study, on human thymus T cells.

Material for sequencing was thymocytes. The receptor source for this set is a girl less than two years old with a congenital heart defect.

In DNA, the CDR3 is TGTGCCAGCCACCGGGGGGGACAGGGAAACACCGGGGAGCTGTTTTTT. Amino acid sequence: CASHRGGQGNTGELFF. The chain has TRBV9 and TRBJ2-2; a weak D match, TRBD1 (9 bases). V lost 7 bases, J lost 2 bases, and 18 bases lay in between. The CDR3 has 16 residues. CDR1 and CDR2 from the germline V gene are SGDLS and YYNGEE.

The chain couples TRBV4-2 to TRBJ1-1, with 10 positions matching TRBD1. The length of the CDR3 is 17 residues. Trimming cost V 3 bases and J 1 base; bases outside gene matches: 8. Germline V CDR1 and CDR2: LGHNA, YNFKEQ. The CDR3 nucleotides read TGTGCCAGCAGCCAGCCGGGACAGGGGATTGGGAACACTGAAGCTTTCTTT. It codes for CASSQPGQGIGNTEAFF.

The CDR3 coding sequence is TGTGCCAGCAGCCAAGGGGAGGGTAGGAATTCACCCCTCCACTTT. Translated: CASSQGEGRNSPLHF. The gene calls are TRBV14 and TRBJ1-6; the D is unclear. The germline gives CDR1 SGHDN, CDR2 FVKESK. V was cut by 1 base and J by 7 bases, with 11 bases left in between. CDR3 size: 15 residues.

The chain employs TRBV5-1 and TRBJ2-2; D may be TRBD2 (6 bases). The CDR3 extends over 16 amino acids. Germline assignment: CDR1 SGHRS and CDR2 YFSETQ. V was cut by 3 bases and J by 5 bases, with 17 bases left in between. CDR3: CASSCQGLPRTGELFF. In nucleotides, the CDR3 is TGCGCCAGCAGCTGCCAGGGACTCCCCCGGACCGGGGAGCTGTTTTTT.

This sequence joins TRBV14 and TRBJ2-7; 7 bases line up with TRBD1. There are 14 residues in the CDR3. V lost 2 bases to trimming and J lost 1 base; unmatched junction nucleotides: 2. Germline assignment: CDR1 SGHDN and CDR2 FVKESK. The CDR3, as DNA: TGTGCCAGCAGCCAACGGGACAGTTCCTACGAGCAGTACTTC. Protein: CASSQRDSSYEQYF.

V gene TRBV4-3 combines with J gene TRBJ1-2; weak D call: TRBD1 (5 bases). The germline CDR1 and CDR2 sequences are LGHNA and YSLEER. This CDR3 has 18 amino acids. The ends were cut back, 4 bases at V and 1 base at J, with 22 bases in the middle. The CDR3 spells CASSPSHLQVAYNYGYTF. The DNA for the CDR3 is TGCGCCAGCAGCCCGAGTCATCTACAGGTTGCATATAACTATGGCTACACCTTC.

V and J are TRBV27 and TRBJ2-2; D possibly corresponds to TRBD2 (5 bases). This CDR3 region has 15 residues. V was trimmed by 10 bases and J by 2 bases, leaving 17 bases between them. CDR1 MNHEY and CDR2 SMNVEV come from the germline V gene (reference sequence). In DNA form, the CDR3 reads TGTGCCACCCTCGGACGGGAACCTAACACCGGGGAGCTGTTTTTT. Its protein is CATLGREPNTGELFF.

The rearrangement uses TRBV19 and TRBJ2-5, with 7 nucleotides matching TRBD1. The junction had 29 bases not matched to a gene; V was cut back by 11 bases and J by 5 bases. The CDR3 loop spans 19 amino acids. Germline V gene data show CDR1 as LNHDA and CDR2 as SQIVND (reference sequence). For the CDR3, the DNA is TGTGCCTCCCAAGGGGGCGCTCCGGTAGCAACCTCTCCGGTCGAGACCCAGTACTTC. Its translation: CASQGGAPVATSPVETQYF.

This clone was recorded once. CDR3 amino acids: CASTSGTRDLGMTEAFF. As DNA, the CDR3 is TGTGCCAGTACCTCGGGGACTCGCGACCTCGGGATGACTGAAGCTTTCTTT. This chain connects TRBV19 to TRBJ1-1; weak D call: TRBD1 (5 bases). Germline lookup yields CDR1 LNHDA and CDR2 SQIVND (reference sequence). Trimming removed 7 bases at V and 5 bases at J, with 26 bases between. The CDR3 covers 17 residues.

The rearrangement joins TRBV14 to TRBJ2-1; TRBD1 aligns across 7 bases. The CDR3 totals 16 residues. V lost 2 bases to trimming and J lost 5 bases; unmatched junction nucleotides: 9. From germline, CDR1 is SGHDN and CDR2 FVKESK. CDR3 nucleotide sequence: TGTGCCAGCAGCCAATTTCCCGGGACAGTAAACAATGAGCAGTTCTTC. Translated: CASSQFPGTVNNEQFF. Drawing the rest from reference TRBV14 and TRBJ2-1, the complete variable domain is EAGVTQFPSHSVIEKGQTVTLRCDPISGHDNLYWYRRVMGKEIKFLLHFVKESKQDESGMPNNRFLAERTGGTYSTLKVQPAELEDSGVYFCASSQFPGTVNNEQFFGPGTRLTVL.

The rearrangement joins TRBV11-2 to TRBJ1-2, with a possible D match to TRBD1 (6 bases). Trimming cost V 1 base and J 4 bases, with 16 bases left between them. Looked up from germline, CDR1 is SGHAT and CDR2 is FQNNGV. The CDR3 totals 16 residues. The CDR3 nucleotides read TGTGCCAGCAGCTTAGGGTCCGCGGGGGCTGGCTATGGCTACACCTTC. Its translation: CASSLGSAGAGYGYTF.

The chain is built from TRBV5-1 and TRBJ1-1; D is possibly TRBD1 (6 bases). V gave up 0 bases and J gave up 1 base, with 13 bases separating them. CDR3 length equals 16 residues. CDR1 and CDR2 from the germline V gene are SGHRS and YFSETQ. In DNA form, the CDR3 reads TGCGCCAGCAGCTTGGACCCCGCAGGGGCGAACACTGAAGCTTTCTTT. Its translation: CASSLDPAGANTEAFF.

The rearrangement uses TRBV6-6 and TRBJ2-5; weak D call: TRBD1 (6 bases). Trimming pared 5 bases from V and 5 bases from J, leaving 12 bases between. Germline V gives CDR1 MNHNY, CDR2 SVGAGI (reference sequence). There are 13 residues in the CDR3. Here the CDR3 reads CASSRTTGETQYF. The CDR3 DNA follows: TGTGCCAGCAGTCGAACAACAGGGGAGACCCAGTACTTC.

V usage is TRBV4-3 and J usage is TRBJ2-5; tentatively, D is TRBD2 (6 bases). Trimming shortened V by 5 bases and J by 7 bases, and 14 bases separated the two germline ends. The CDR3 spans 13 residues. CDR1 and CDR2 from the germline V gene are LGHNA and YSLEER. CDR3 nucleotides: TGCGCCAGCAGCGCTCGGGAGCCGGGGACCCAGTACTTC. This encodes CASSAREPGTQYF.

The chain couples TRBV5-6 to TRBJ2-7; D is possibly TRBD2 (5 bases). From germline, CDR1 is SGHDT and CDR2 YYEEEE. Trimming took 4 bases from V and 9 from J, leaving 20 bases between them. The CDR3 is 14 residues long. CDR3 in DNA: TGTGCCAGCAGCGCGAAGACGGGGTTTGGTAGGCAGTACTTC. Residues: CASSAKTGFGRQYF.

The V and J genes are TRBV12-5 and TRBJ1-4; 7 bases agree with TRBD1. With 5 bases clipped from V and 8 bases from J, the junction kept 17 bases outside the gene matches. Germline CDR1 reads LGHNT; CDR2 reads FRNRAP. There are 17 residues in the CDR3. CDR3 sequence (DNA): TGTGCTAGTGGTGCCGAACAGTCAGGGGGGAGGTCGGAAAAACTGTTTTTT. Translation: CASGAEQSGGRSEKLFF.